This TCR beta chain was captured in a study of neoadjuvant anti-PD-1 for oral cavity cancer (dated by TCRdb to 2020 to 2022). With respect to the entire study: Before curative-intent surgical resection, most patients were given three to four biweekly doses of nivolumab at 3 mg/kg. For patients who did not progress, a fourth nivolumab dose was given around day 43, followed by definitive surgical resection on days 50-56. There were 12 patients in the parent correlative cohort, and the response rate was 33%. Patients with complete response, partial response or stable disease by RECIST 1.1 were defined as responders, whereas patients with progression were defined as non-responders. General conclusions and limits of the study: A higher pretreatment blood Treg/Th17 ratio correlated with both higher pretreatment blood TCRbeta clonality and lower post-treatment tumor TCRbeta clonality. TCR analyses included only a few patients per response group, and the authors called for larger cohorts for validation. Within PBMCs, T cell clonality (Gini index) was significantly higher in non-responders than responders after neoadjuvant nivolumab.

With respect to this clone: The clone's antigen remains unknown. Base qualities are missing; no much larger clone stands one base away.

Including cysteine and phenylalanine, the CDR3 has 17 amino acids. Only CDR3 DNA is held: 51 bases, read in frame from base 1. V loses 0 bases at its end and J loses 3 bases; junction bases beyond the gene matches: 7. The germline V gene sets CDR1 to SGDLS and CDR2 to YYNGEE. Per the publication, the time point label means: before neoadjuvant nivolumab. The patients had newly diagnosed stage II-IVA oral cavity squamous cell carcinoma and had not received any prior systemic or radiation treatment. The cohort consisted of patients with HPV-negative, locally advanced oral cavity squamous cell carcinoma. Peripheral blood mononuclear cells were analyzed directly, without maintenance or expansion in culture. Samples came from a longitudinal correlative study of a single-arm phase II trial of neoadjuvant nivolumab in oral cavity squamous cell carcinoma. Subject-matched pre- and post-treatment PBMCs and tumors from three responders and three non-responders were subjected to genomic DNA-based TCRbeta sequencing. Peripheral blood mononuclear cells were collected before nivolumab treatment and again after treatment, at the time of surgery. The Maxwell RSC DNA from Cells kit was used to extract genomic DNA from PBMCs.

For deep sequencing, PBMC libraries mostly used approximately 0.45 ug of input genomic DNA, with six replicates for each sample. The immunoSEQ hsTCRbeta kit was used to prepare TCRbeta libraries according to the manufacturer's instructions. The finished libraries were brought together in one pool at approximately 3 nM, which was then read using an Illumina NovaSeq 6000 S4 flow cell. As for the authors' bioinformatics: Raw data preprocessing and quality control were performed with the immunoSEQ Analyzer. The analysis was limited to productive rearrangements, and each clonotype was defined by a unique CDR3 amino acid sequence. Using the R package tcR, the researchers computed the Gini-Simpson index as their estimate of repertoire clonality. Student's t test was used to compare Gini indices, and Pearson correlation was used to assess associations with tumor size change. TCRdb retrieved this table from immuneACCESS and kept in-frame rearrangements only. Not all clones are present; in checked studies, unresolved V genes account for under half, and no reason is known for the remainder. V, J and clone size derive from that table, while D and trimming were established from the DNA sequence. Across this sample there are some 6,700 clones, with roughly 74% seen only once. In total, the top ten clones hold roughly 2.5% of the sample.

This specimen was PBMCs, taken before nivolumab (anti-PD-1) treatment. The source is a person aged 40 to 85 with oral cavity squamous cell carcinoma. The chain is made from TRBV9 and TRBJ2-3, and TRBD2 aligns with 10 junction nucleotides. The nucleotides are TGTGCCAGCAGCGTAGGGACTAGCGGAAACCCAACAGATACGCAGTATTTT. This encodes CASSVGTSGNPTDTQYF.